What follows are 22 T cell receptor beta chains derived from one specimen sequenced in a study of shared T cell receptors in the human thymus (dated by TCRdb to about 2021). Library generation was performed with the immunoSEQ multiplex PCR assay. The immuneACCESS repertoire file appears here via TCRdb, limited to in-frame rearrangements. These files lack a portion of the clones; in checked studies, under half of the deficit traces to unresolved V genes, and the cause of the others is not known. This sample lists some 760,000 clones; approximately 83% were detected once. Of the sample, more than 0.008% falls within the top ten clones. This sample was shared with a second study, whose subject was human thymus T cells.

Input material: thymocytes. Source of these receptors: a girl less than two years old with a congenital heart defect. Donor details come from another sample of the same person, matched by shared clones.

The chain uses TRBV12-5 and TRBJ1-6, with TRBD1 identical over 11 bases. The CDR3 is 21 residues long. The germline gives CDR1 LGHNT, CDR2 FRNRAP. V lost 0 bases, J lost 5 bases, and 15 bases stayed unmatched. The CDR3, as DNA: TGTGCTAGTGGTTTGGTAAGGCCCCCCCGGACAGGGGGCGCGAATAATTCACCCCTCCACTTT. Encoded protein: CASGLVRPPRTGGANNSPLHF.

The V gene is TRBV9, the J gene TRBJ2-7; D not resolved. The V end lost 2 bases, the J end lost 6 bases, and 3 bases lay between the germline ends. CDR1 and CDR2 from the germline V gene are SGDLS and YYNGEE. The CDR3 has 10 amino acids. The CDR3 is CASSVSEQYF. The CDR3 DNA reads as TGTGCCAGCAGCGTGAGCGAGCAGTACTTC.

The chain is built from TRBV5-5 and TRBJ1-2; D unresolved. This CDR3 comprises 12 residues. The germline V and J ends were trimmed by 3 bases and 4 bases, with 7 bases remaining between them. Germline V CDR1 and CDR2: SGHKS, YYEKEE (reference sequence). The CDR3 protein is CASSSPTYGYTF. The CDR3 DNA sequence: TGTGCCAGCAGCTCCCCTACCTATGGCTACACCTTC.

This clone was detected a few times. The V gene is TRBV11-2, the J gene TRBJ2-5; 8 nucleotides agree with TRBD1. The CDR3 runs 18 residues. J lost 3 bases, V lost 1 base, and 13 bases had no gene match. Germline V gene sequence: CDR1 SGHAT, CDR2 FQNNGV. In DNA, the CDR3 is TGTGCCAGCAGCTTAGGGTGGGACAGGCGCGATCGGAAAGAGACCCAGTACTTC. Translated, it gives CASSLGWDRRDRKETQYF.

This chain uses TRBV11-2 with TRBJ1-1; D is undetermined. CDR1 is SGHAT and CDR2 is FQNNGV in the germline V gene. V dropped 4 bases and J dropped 5 bases, with 8 bases sitting between them. This CDR3 is 12 amino acids long. CDR3 amino acids: CASSWLRTEAFF. The DNA for the CDR3 is TGTGCCAGCAGCTGGCTGAGGACTGAAGCTTTCTTT.

The CDR3 loop is CASSLTGQYNSPLHF. The CDR3 bases are TGTGCCAGCAGCTTAACGGGACAGTATAATTCACCCCTCCACTTT. The chain uses TRBV11-2 and TRBJ1-6, with 7 bases lining up with TRBD1. Germline CDR1 is SGHAT and CDR2 is FQNNGV. The CDR3 consists of 15 residues. Unmatched junction bases numbered 2, after V lost 2 bases and J lost 4 bases.

V gene TRBV27 combines with J gene TRBJ1-1; D ambiguous. Trimming shortened V by 0 bases and J by 7 bases, and 15 bases separated the two germline ends. The CDR3 has 15 amino acids. CDR1 and CDR2 from the germline V gene are MNHEY and SMNVEV (reference sequence). CDR3 sequence: CASSLSRTGKNEAFF. In nucleotides, the CDR3 is TGTGCCAGCAGTTTATCCCGGACCGGGAAGAATGAAGCTTTCTTT.

This chain joins TRBV6-5 and TRBJ1-2, with a weak D call TRBD1 (5 bases). CDR1 MNHEY and CDR2 SVGAGI come from the germline V gene. CDR3 length: 15 residues. Trimming stripped 6 bases from V and 3 bases from J, with 17 bases between. The CDR3: CASSETAPRDYGYTF. CDR3 sequence (DNA): TGTGCCAGCAGCGAAACAGCCCCCAGGGACTATGGCTACACCTTC.

This clone was counted between two and nine times. The chain combines TRBV10-3 with TRBJ1-1, with a weak D call TRBD1 (6 bases). Germline CDR1 is ENHRY and CDR2 is SYGVKD. V gave up 8 bases and J gave up 1 base, with 11 bases separating them. The CDR3 contains 13 residues. CDR3 bases: TGTGCCATCCAACAGGGACCGAACACTGAAGCTTTCTTT. It encodes CAIQQGPNTEAFF.

The rearrangement joins TRBV4-1 to TRBJ1-6; 7 nucleotides agree with TRBD1. J was trimmed by 8 bases and V by 4 bases; bases with no gene match: 8. The CDR3 loop spans 15 amino acids. From germline, CDR1 is MGHRA and CDR2 YSYEKL. The CDR3 coding sequence is TGCGCCAGCAGCCCAGGAGACAGGGTGGATTCACCCCTCCACTTT. This encodes CASSPGDRVDSPLHF.

This chain connects TRBV6-1 to TRBJ2-3, with TRBD2 matching over 8 bases. Germline assignment: CDR1 MNHNS and CDR2 SASEGT. Trimming removed 8 bases from V and 1 base from J; junction bases left unmatched: 8. This CDR3 spans 15 amino acids. The CDR3 DNA reads as TGTGCCAGCGGCCAGCGGGGGATCGGCACAGATACGCAGTATTTT. Amino acids: CASGQRGIGTDTQYF.

V is TRBV7-9 and J is TRBJ1-2; D unresolved. Between the trimmed V and J ends, which lost 4 bases and 5 bases, there was a span of 14 bases. This CDR3 is built from 14 residues. Germline V gene data show CDR1 as SEHNR and CDR2 as FQNEAQ (reference sequence). The DNA for the CDR3 is TGTGCCAGCAGCTATGTGTTGCAGACATATGGCTACACCTTC. Its translation is CASSYVLQTYGYTF.

The gene calls are TRBV4-1 and TRBJ1-4; TRBD1 matches at 7 bases. The CDR3 is made up of 17 amino acids. Germline values: CDR1 MGHRA, CDR2 YSYEKL. V gave up 1 base and J gave up 8 bases; unmatched junction bases: 13. The CDR3, as DNA: TGCGCCAGCAGCCAAGGACTAACAGGGGAGATGCGAGAAAAACTGTTTTTT. Encoded protein: CASSQGLTGEMREKLFF.

The chain is built from TRBV7-4 and TRBJ2-5; D may be TRBD1 (6 bases). Deletions cut 1 base from V and 1 base from J, with 13 bases between. The CDR3 consists of 16 residues. Germline V gene lookup returns CDR1 SGHVT and CDR2 SQSDAQ. CDR3 coding DNA: TGTGCCAGCAGCTTAGTCGACAGGTCTTTCCAAGAGACCCAGTACTTC. Translated, it gives CASSLVDRSFQETQYF.

The chain joins TRBV7-9 to TRBJ1-1; the D gene is possibly TRBD1 (5 bases). The germline CDR1 and CDR2 sequences are SEHNR and FQNEAQ (reference sequence). The CDR3 contains 17 residues. Trimming removed 4 bases from V and 2 bases from J, with 20 bases in between. The CDR3 region is CASSCDGPRQNNTEAFF. The CDR3 DNA reads TGTGCCAGCAGCTGCGACGGTCCCCGACAGAATAACACTGAAGCTTTCTTT.

The J gene is TRBJ2-7, the V gene TRBV7-2; D is perhaps TRBD1 (6 bases). From germline, CDR1 is SGHTA and CDR2 FQGNSA. V gave up 1 base and J gave up 4 bases, with 11 bases separating them. There are 14 residues in the CDR3. CDR3 amino acids: CASSLGTVRYEQYF. The CDR3, as DNA: TGTGCCAGCAGCTTAGGGACAGTGCGGTACGAGCAGTACTTC.

The V call is TRBV19, the J call TRBJ1-1; D is perhaps TRBD1 (5 bases). The germline V gene encodes CDR1 LNHDA and CDR2 SQIVND (reference sequence). Trimming shortened V by 3 bases and J by 1 base, and 9 bases separated the two germline ends. This CDR3 is 14 amino acids long. Here the CDR3 reads CASSITGSNTEAFF. CDR3 DNA: TGTGCCAGTAGTATTACAGGATCGAACACTGAAGCTTTCTTT.

The rearrangement joins TRBV14 to TRBJ2-7; D is possibly TRBD2 (7 bases). V was cut by 0 bases and J by 1 base, with 16 bases left in between. The CDR3 has 17 residues. Germline V gene sequence: CDR1 SGHDN, CDR2 FVKESK. CDR3 nucleotides: TGTGCCAGCAGCCAAGAGGCCCGGGGGGCTGATTCCTACGAGCAGTACTTC. Translated: CASSQEARGADSYEQYF.

The chain has TRBV9 and TRBJ1-2, with TRBD1 as a possible D gene (5 bases). V gave up 4 bases and J gave up 4 bases, with 14 bases separating them. Germline lookup yields CDR1 SGDLS and CDR2 YYNGEE. CDR3 length equals 14 residues. CDR3 sequence reads: CASSSPGDSYGYTF. Written as DNA, the CDR3 is TGTGCCAGCAGCTCTCCTGGGGACTCCTATGGCTACACCTTC.

The chain links TRBV7-9 to TRBJ1-2; no clear D. V was trimmed by 1 base and J by 8 bases, leaving 11 bases between them. Germline assignment: CDR1 SEHNR and CDR2 FQNEAQ (reference sequence). The CDR3 is 13 amino acids. CDR3 protein: CASSLESPRGYTF. The CDR3 region has the DNA TGTGCCAGCAGCTTAGAATCACCCCGGGGCTACACCTTC. Together with reference TRBV7-9 and TRBJ1-2, the CDR3 gives the full variable domain: DTGVSQNPRHKITKRGQNVTFRCDPISEHNRLYWYRQTLGQGPEFLTYFQNEAQLEKSRLLSDRFSAERPKGSFSTLEIQRTEQGDSAMYLCASSLESPRGYTFGSGTRLTVV.

CDR3 nucleotide sequence: TGTGCCAGCAGTTTAGGACAGGGATACAATGAGCAGTTCTTC. The encoded protein is CASSLGQGYNEQFF. The gene calls are TRBV27 and TRBJ2-1; 8 nucleotides agree with TRBD1. Germline CDR1 and CDR2: MNHEY and SMNVEV (reference sequence). The V and J ends lost 2 bases and 4 bases, in that order; junction bases with no gene match: 1. The CDR3 totals 14 residues.

This clone was recorded once. This chain connects TRBV6-1 to TRBJ1-3; D ambiguous. The V gene lost 6 bases and the J gene lost 1 base, with 7 bases spanning the gap. Germline V CDR1 and CDR2: MNHNS, SASEGT. The CDR3 runs to 13 residues. This CDR3 reads CASSPYSGNTIYF. In DNA form, the CDR3 reads TGTGCCAGCAGCCCCTATTCTGGAAACACCATATATTTT.